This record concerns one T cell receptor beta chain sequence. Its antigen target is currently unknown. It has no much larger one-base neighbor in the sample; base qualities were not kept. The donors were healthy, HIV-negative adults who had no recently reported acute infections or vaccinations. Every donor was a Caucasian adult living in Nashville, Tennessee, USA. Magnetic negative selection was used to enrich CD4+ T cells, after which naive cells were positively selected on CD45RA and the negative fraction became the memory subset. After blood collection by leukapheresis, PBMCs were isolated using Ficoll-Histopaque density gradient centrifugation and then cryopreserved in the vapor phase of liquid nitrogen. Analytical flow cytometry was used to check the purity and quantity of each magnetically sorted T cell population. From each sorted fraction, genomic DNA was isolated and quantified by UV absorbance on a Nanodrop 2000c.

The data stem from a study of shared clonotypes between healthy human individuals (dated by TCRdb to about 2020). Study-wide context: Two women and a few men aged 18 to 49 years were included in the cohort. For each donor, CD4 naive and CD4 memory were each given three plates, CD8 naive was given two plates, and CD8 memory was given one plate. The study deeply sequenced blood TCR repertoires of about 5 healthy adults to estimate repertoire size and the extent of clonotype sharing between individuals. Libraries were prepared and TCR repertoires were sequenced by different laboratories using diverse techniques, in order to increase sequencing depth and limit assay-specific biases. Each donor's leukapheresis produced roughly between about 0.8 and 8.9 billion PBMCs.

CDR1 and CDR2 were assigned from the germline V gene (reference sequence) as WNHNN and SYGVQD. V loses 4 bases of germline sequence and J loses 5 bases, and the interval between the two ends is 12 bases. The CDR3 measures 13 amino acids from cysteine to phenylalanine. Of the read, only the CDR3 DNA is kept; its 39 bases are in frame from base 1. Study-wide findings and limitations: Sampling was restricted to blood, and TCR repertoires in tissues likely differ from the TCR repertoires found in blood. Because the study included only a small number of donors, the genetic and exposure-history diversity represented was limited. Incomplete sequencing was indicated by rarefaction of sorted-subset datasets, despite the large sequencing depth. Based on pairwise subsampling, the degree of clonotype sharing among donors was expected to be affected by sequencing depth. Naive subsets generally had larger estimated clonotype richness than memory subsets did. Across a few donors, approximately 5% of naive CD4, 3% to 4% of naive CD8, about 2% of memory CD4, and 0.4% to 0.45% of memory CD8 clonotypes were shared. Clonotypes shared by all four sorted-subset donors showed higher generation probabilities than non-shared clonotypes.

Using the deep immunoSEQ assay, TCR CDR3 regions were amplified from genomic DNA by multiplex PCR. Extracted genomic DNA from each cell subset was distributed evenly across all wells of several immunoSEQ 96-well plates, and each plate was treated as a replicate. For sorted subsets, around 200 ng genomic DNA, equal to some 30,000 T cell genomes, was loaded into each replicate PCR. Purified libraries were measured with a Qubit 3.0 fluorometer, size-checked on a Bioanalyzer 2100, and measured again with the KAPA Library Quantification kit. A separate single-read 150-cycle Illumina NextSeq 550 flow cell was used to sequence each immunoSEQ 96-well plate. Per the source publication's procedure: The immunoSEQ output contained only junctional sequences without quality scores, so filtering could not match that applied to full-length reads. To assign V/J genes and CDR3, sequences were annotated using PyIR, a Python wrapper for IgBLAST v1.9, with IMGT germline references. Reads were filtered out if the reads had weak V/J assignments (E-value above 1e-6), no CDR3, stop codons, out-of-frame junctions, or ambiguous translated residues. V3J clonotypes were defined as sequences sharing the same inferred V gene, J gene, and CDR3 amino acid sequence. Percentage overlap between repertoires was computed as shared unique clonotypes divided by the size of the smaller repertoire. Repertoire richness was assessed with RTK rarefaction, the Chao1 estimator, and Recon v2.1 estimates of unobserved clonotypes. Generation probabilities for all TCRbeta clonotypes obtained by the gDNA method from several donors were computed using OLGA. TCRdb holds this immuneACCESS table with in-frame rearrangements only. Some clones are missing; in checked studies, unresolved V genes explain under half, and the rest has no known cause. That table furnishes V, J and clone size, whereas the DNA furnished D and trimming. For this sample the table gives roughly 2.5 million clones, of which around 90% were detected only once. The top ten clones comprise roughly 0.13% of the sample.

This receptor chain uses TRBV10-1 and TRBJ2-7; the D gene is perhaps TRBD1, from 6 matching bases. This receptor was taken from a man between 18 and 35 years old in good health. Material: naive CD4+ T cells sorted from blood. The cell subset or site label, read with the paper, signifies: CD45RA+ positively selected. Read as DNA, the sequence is TGCGCCAGCAGTGCCCAGGGGTTAGACGAGCAGTACTTC. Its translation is CASSAQGLDEQYF.